This T cell receptor beta chain stems from a study of lymphopenia after photon versus proton radiotherapy. Study-level points and caveats: Under photons, naive T cells and diversity fell while effector/memory populations rose. Survival link was tested only in deceased patients; proton benefit remains a possibility. A bigger post-nadir fall in TCR diversity correlated inversely with survival time in deceased patients. After the lymphocyte nadir, photon-treated repertoires showed oligoclonal expansion, especially of CD8+ Temra cells.

This CDR3 has 14 residues. Germline V gene sequence: CDR1 SGHVS, CDR2 FQNEAQ. Between the trimmed V and J ends, which lost 1 base and 6 bases, there was a span of 10 bases. Sequencing was performed with immunoSEQ multiplex PCR; in TCRdb, only in-frame clones are kept and a portion is missing. The table shows over 25,000 clones, with approximately 90% occurring only once. Concerning this clone: Its target is unknown.

The sequences come from peripheral blood, collected from a patient treated with proton-based radiotherapy. The receptor comes from an older woman with cholangiocarcinoma. Some clones in this sample may be carry-over from other donors' samples. V gene TRBV7-8 combines with J gene TRBJ1-5; D is perhaps TRBD1 (6 bases). The CDR3, as DNA: TGTGCCAGCAGCTTAGAGGGGGGTTTTCAGCCCCAGCATTTT. Its protein product is CASSLEGGFQPQHF.